This TCR beta chain was observed in a study of shared clonotypes between healthy human individuals. Clones were read by immunoSEQ multiplex PCR, and TCRdb kept only the in-frame ones, dropping some. The sample shows about 2,100,000 clones, roughly 91% of them seen only once. Per germline, CDR1 SQVTM and CDR2 ANQGSEA. With V trimmed by 1 base and J by 3 bases, 4 bases remained unmatched. The CDR3 loop spans 15 amino acids. Terminally differentiated effector memory CD45RA+ cells were excluded by CCR7 positive selection of CD45RO-negative cells. Sequencing used naive CD8+ T cells from PBMCs. The sequence was collected from a man between 18 and 29 years old in good health. Some clones in this sample may be carry-over from other donors' samples. The V call is TRBV29-1, the J call TRBJ2-1; TRBD1 matches at 9 bases. CDR3 nucleotides: TGCAGCGTTGAAGCGACAGGGGGAATCTACAATGAGCAGTTCTTC. As protein: CSVEATGGIYNEQFF.